Given below is one TCR beta chain in context. The data derive from a study of blood T cell repertoires in COVID-19. Study-wide background: Sample material is recorded as cDNA or gDNA derived from T cells, B-cell-depleted T cells, or PBMCs.

Clones were read by immunoSEQ multiplex PCR, and TCRdb kept only the in-frame ones, dropping some. The sample records 90,000 or so clones, 85% being singletons. This clonotype was sampled from a man aged 55 to 70 with acute or convalescent COVID-19. Sequencing was done on a sample of peripheral blood.

In DNA form, the CDR3 reads TGTGCCTGGGGGGGAGGGGGGACCCAGTACTTC. This sequence encodes CAWGGGGTQYF. The rearrangement uses TRBV30 and TRBJ2-5; tentative D call: TRBD2 (7 bases). The CDR3 spans 11 residues. Trimming cost V 5 bases and J 7 bases, with 11 bases left between them. CDR1 is GTSNPN and CDR2 is SVGIG in the germline V gene (reference sequence).